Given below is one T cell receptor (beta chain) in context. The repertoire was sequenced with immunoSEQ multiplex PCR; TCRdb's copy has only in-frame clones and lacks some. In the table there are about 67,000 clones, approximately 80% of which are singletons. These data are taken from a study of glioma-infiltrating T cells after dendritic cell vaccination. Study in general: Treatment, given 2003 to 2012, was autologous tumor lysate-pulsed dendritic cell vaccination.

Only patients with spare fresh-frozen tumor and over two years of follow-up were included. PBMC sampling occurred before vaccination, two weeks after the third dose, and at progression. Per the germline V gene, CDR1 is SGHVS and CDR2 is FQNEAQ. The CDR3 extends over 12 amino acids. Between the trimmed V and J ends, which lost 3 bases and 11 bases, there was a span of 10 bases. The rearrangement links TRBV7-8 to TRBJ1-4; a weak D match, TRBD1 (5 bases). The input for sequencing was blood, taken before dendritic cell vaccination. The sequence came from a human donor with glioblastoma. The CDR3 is CASSLKGLKLFF. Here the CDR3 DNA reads TGTGCCAGCAGCTTGAAGGGGTTGAAACTGTTTTTT.